The 23 T cell receptor beta chains below come from one sample, sequenced in a study of metastatic and nonmetastatic thyroid tumors. Using MiXCR, TCRdb reanalyzed the PCR reads. The data contain under 30,000 clones, 20% to 25% of them seen just once; the ten biggest clones take up 2% to 3%. Prior to thyroid surgery, none of the patients had received any treatment. Material for sequencing was blood. The receptors here all came from a female donor with papillary thyroid cancer or a benign thyroid nodule (not recorded which). Some clones in this sample may be carry-over from other donors' samples.

This clone was detected many times. The chain recombines TRBV27 with TRBJ2-1; D might be TRBD2 (5 bases). The germline CDR1 and CDR2 sequences are MNHEY and SMNVEV (reference sequence). V lost 6 bases and J lost 4, with 10 bases in between. There are 13 residues in the CDR3. CDR3 loop: CASSAREYNEQFF. CDR3 in DNA: TGTGCCAGCAGCGCCCGGGAATACAATGAGCAGTTCTTC.

Many counts were recorded for this clone. The J gene is TRBJ2-2, the V gene TRBV6-1; D ambiguous. The CDR3 has 14 residues. Germline V gene sequence: CDR1 MNHNS, CDR2 SASEGT. V was pared by 6 bases and J by 0 bases, with 8 bases between. The CDR3 protein is CASRNSPNTGELFF. CDR3 DNA: TGTGCCAGCAGGAACTCCCCGAACACCGGGGAGCTGTTTTTT.

By sample share, this clone is medium-sized. The rearrangement links TRBV6-1 to TRBJ1-6; possibly TRBD1 for D (5 bases). V dropped 4 bases and J dropped 8 bases, with 15 bases sitting between them. Per the germline V gene, CDR1 is MNHNS and CDR2 is SASEGT. This CDR3 has 15 amino acids. The CDR3 sequence is CASSASSQGDSPLHF. The CDR3 DNA follows: TGTGCCAGCAGTGCGAGCAGCCAGGGAGATTCACCCCTCCACTTT.

On this clone itself: The missing conserved phenylalanine or tryptophan at the end of this CDR3 makes a read error likely. Because the CDR3's place on the DNA is in doubt, the DNA is left out and the CDR3 is given as listed by TCRdb. This sequence joins TRBV19 and TRBJ1-2. CDR1 is LNHDA and CDR2 is SQIVND in the germline V gene (reference sequence). Ends included, the CDR3 has 13 residues. CDR3 sequence: CASSNNIARGYSV.

This clone was detected many times. This chain links TRBV5-5 with TRBJ2-1, with D possibly called TRBD1 or TRBD2 (5 bases each). The CDR3 loop spans 16 amino acids. From germline, CDR1 is SGHKS and CDR2 YYEKEE (reference sequence). Trimming removed 4 bases at V and 6 bases at J, with 20 bases between. DNA of the CDR3: TGTGCCAGCAGCGGTGGCAGGGCACTAGGTGGCAATGAGCAGTTCTTC. This gives the protein CASSGGRALGGNEQFF.

Details on this clone: The junction differs from germline at one of its ends, possibly a read error. The chain combines TRBV11-1 with TRBJ2-3; perhaps TRBD2 as D (5 bases). Germline CDR1 reads SGHAT; CDR2 reads FQDESV (reference sequence). This CDR3 spans 16 amino acids. This CDR3 reads CAISLAHGSGTDSQYF. In DNA form, the CDR3 reads TGTGCCATCAGCTTAGCGCACGGATCGGGCACAGATTCGCAGTATTTT.

The gene calls are TRBV11-2 and TRBJ2-2; TRBD2 matches 7 bases. The ends lost 5 bases at V and 6 bases at J; junction bases unmatched: 12. Germline V gene data show CDR1 as SGHAT and CDR2 as FQNNGV. The CDR3 is made up of 16 amino acids. In DNA, the CDR3 is TGTGCCAGCAGCCACACGACTAGCTCGGGTTCCGGGGAGCTGTTTTTT. Amino acids: CASSHTTSSGSGELFF.

The chain links TRBV6-2 or TRBV6-3 to TRBJ2-7, with a possible D match to TRBD1 (5 bases). The V and J ends lost 2 bases and 5 bases respectively, with 13 bases between them. Per germline, CDR1 MNHEY and CDR2 SVGEGT. This CDR3 is built from 14 residues. The CDR3 nucleotides are TGTGCCAGCAGTTACCGGACACGCGTTAACGAGCAGTACTTC. It is translated as CASSYRTRVNEQYF.

The genes are TRBV5-8 and TRBJ1-2; D call uncertain. Germline-derived CDR1 and CDR2 are SGHTS and YDEGEE. Trimming took off 3 bases at V and 4 bases at J, with 13 bases between the two ends. CDR3 length: 14 residues. The CDR3 DNA reads as TGTGCCAGCAGCTGGGCCCGATCTTTCTATGGCTACACCTTC. Protein product: CASSWARSFYGYTF.

This clone appeared a few times. It is likely a read error, because the conserved phenylalanine at the end of the CDR3 is missing. J is TRBJ1-2 and V is TRBV27; no firm D call. The CDR3 sequence is 13 residues long. Germline-derived CDR1 and CDR2 are MNHEY and SMNVEV (reference sequence). The CDR3 DNA reads as TGTGCCAGCAGTCCGTATCAAGGCGATGGATACACCTTA. The encoded protein is CASSPYQGDGYTL.

Remarks on this clone: Other DNA sequences from this sample encode an identical CDR3 as well. This chain connects TRBV7-3 to TRBJ2-1, with TRBD1 as a possible D gene (6 bases). Trimming removed 5 bases from V and 8 bases from J, with 16 bases in between. Germline-derived CDR1 and CDR2 are SGHTA and FQGTGA. The CDR3 length is 14 residues. The CDR3 coding sequence is TGTGCCAGCAGCCTCGTTGGGGGCGGTGATGAGCAGTTCTTC. This codes for CASSLVGGGDEQFF.

This clone showed up many times. The V call is TRBV19, the J call TRBJ1-2; D gene unclear. The germline CDR1 and CDR2 sequences are LNHDA and SQIVND (reference sequence). V was shortened by 9 bases and J by 8 bases, with 22 bases between the two germline ends. There are 14 residues in the CDR3. The CDR3 region has the DNA TGTGCCAGCCTGACGGGGTCGGGATCCGTCGGCTACACCTTC. Its protein product is CASLTGSGSVGYTF. Looking up the rest from reference TRBV19 and TRBJ1-2 gives the full variable domain: DGGITQSPKYLFRKEGQNVTLSCEQNLNHDAMYWYRQDPGQGLRLIYYSQIVNDFQKGDIAEGYSVSREKKESFPLTVTSAQKNPTAFYLCASLTGSGSVGYTFGSGTRLTVV.

V gene TRBV9 combines with J gene TRBJ1-1; D gene ambiguous. The ends were cut back, 1 base at V and 4 bases at J, with 14 bases in the middle. The CDR3 consists of 15 residues. Per the germline V gene, CDR1 is SGDLS and CDR2 is YYNGEE. In DNA, the CDR3 is TGTGCCAGCAGCGTACACCCGGTAGGGCCCACTGAAGCTTTCTTT. It specifies CASSVHPVGPTEAFF.

This clone was recorded many times. V is TRBV5-1 and J is TRBJ2-1; TRBD2 matches 7 bases. The CDR3 has 13 residues. The germline V gene encodes CDR1 SGHRS and CDR2 YFSETQ. V shed 4 bases, J shed 4 bases, and the junction held 2 bases outside the gene matches. The CDR3 reads CASSPGLYNEQFF. In DNA form, the CDR3 reads TGCGCCAGCAGCCCGGGACTATACAATGAGCAGTTCTTC. Full variable domain (missing parts from reference TRBV5-1 and TRBJ2-1): KAGVTQTPRYLIKTRGQQVTLSCSPISGHRSVSWYQQTPGQGLQFLFEYFSETQRNKGNFPGRFSGRQFSNSRSEMNVSTLELGDSALYLCASSPGLYNEQFFGPGTRLTVL.

Remarks on this clone: The final CDR3 position lacks the conserved phenylalanine or tryptophan, pointing to a likely read error. The DNA is left out, because the CDR3 cannot be placed on it with certainty; the CDR3 is given as TCRdb lists it. The CDR3 spells CANRQGAYGYSL. The J gene is TRBJ1-2, the V gene TRBV2; the table's D gene call, TRBD1, was not cross checked with the DNA. The CDR3 length is 12 residues, termini included. In germline, CDR1 is SNHLY, CDR2 FYNNEI.

The rearrangement joins TRBV19 to TRBJ2-1; 8 nucleotides agree with TRBD1. The CDR3 is made up of 15 amino acids. From germline, CDR1 is LNHDA and CDR2 SQIVND (reference sequence). The V gene end was trimmed by 2 bases and the J gene end by 6 bases; junction bases not matched to a gene: 6. The CDR3 region has the DNA TGTGCCAGTAGTATAACAGGGGGTCCTTCCAATGAGCAGTTCTTC. This translates into CASSITGGPSNEQFF.

This clone showed up many times. J is TRBJ2-1 and V is TRBV3-1, with 9 bases matching TRBD2. Germline trimming cut 1 base from V and 6 bases from J; bases unmatched to any gene: 13. The V gene's germline CDR1 is LGHDT and CDR2 YNNKEL (reference sequence). The CDR3 totals 18 residues. CDR3 residues: CASSQVGGRALGGNEQFF. The CDR3 coding sequence is TGTGCCAGCAGCCAAGTCGGCGGGAGGGCGCTAGGGGGCAATGAGCAGTTCTTC.

This clone was counted a few times. The chain carries TRBV10-3 and TRBJ1-1; TRBD1 matches 7 bases. The CDR3 is made up of 14 amino acids. The ends lost 6 bases at V and 1 base at J; junction bases unmatched: 5. Germline V gene lookup returns CDR1 ENHRY and CDR2 SYGVKD. CDR3 DNA: TGTGCCATCAGACAGGGACAGAAGAACACTGAAGCTTTCTTT. Translating gives CAIRQGQKNTEAFF.

Turning to this clone: A clone one base away is much larger, so this may be a read error. CDR3 DNA: TGCAGTGCTGACCGGGAGTGCCACACCGGGGAGCTGTTTTTT. It codes for CSADRECHTGELFF. V is TRBV20-1 and J is TRBJ2-2, with D possibly being TRBD2 (6 bases). The CDR3 runs to 14 residues. Germline lookup yields CDR1 DFQATT and CDR2 SNEGSKA (reference sequence). The V end lost 5 bases, the J end lost 3 bases, and 13 bases lay between the germline ends.

Points on this clone: One end of the junction does not line up with germline, which may come from a read error. The J gene is TRBJ2-5, the V gene TRBV6-5; the D is unclear. The germline V gene encodes CDR1 MNHEY and CDR2 SVGAGI. This CDR3 contains 15 residues. For the CDR3, the DNA is TGTGCCAGCAGTTACGGCGACCGCCTACAAGAGAGCCAGTACTTC. It yields the protein CASSYGDRLQESQYF.

At least ten counts were recorded for this clone. The rearrangement links TRBV10-2 to TRBJ2-1, with D hard to call. The V end was cut by 0 bases, the J end by 9 bases, with 3 bases between. From germline, CDR1 is WSHSY and CDR2 SAAADI. This CDR3 spans 11 amino acids. The CDR3 nucleotides are TGCGCCAGCAGTGAGTCCGGTGAGCAGTTCTTC. Translation: CASSESGEQFF.

This clone came up many times. V gene TRBV27 combines with J gene TRBJ2-7; D is possibly TRBD2 (7 bases). V was cut by 6 bases and J by 12 bases, with 18 bases left in between. The CDR3 runs 12 residues. Germline CDR1 and CDR2: MNHEY and SMNVEV (reference sequence). As DNA, the CDR3 is TGTGCCAGCAGCTTAGGGGGGGGGGTTTGGTACTTC. Translated, it gives CASSLGGGVWYF.

This sequence joins TRBV2 and TRBJ1-5; D not resolved. CDR1 is SNHLY and CDR2 is FYNNEI in the germline V gene. The CDR3 contains 15 residues. V lost 0 bases and J lost 3, with 9 bases in between. The CDR3 here is CASSEARADNQPQHF. For the CDR3, the DNA is TGTGCCAGCAGTGAAGCGCGGGCCGACAATCAGCCCCAGCATTTT.